These T cell receptor beta chains were read from a single sample in a study of blood T cell repertoires in COVID-19. Sequenced by immunoSEQ multiplex PCR; TCRdb stores in-frame clones only, minus some. Among around 170,000 clones listed, roughly 87% were seen once. Sample: peripheral blood. The receptors stem from a woman aged 35 to 49 with acute or convalescent COVID-19. Both conserved end residues are part of each CDR3. Fields, in order: CDR3 protein, CDR3 DNA, clone size, J gene, D gene, CDR3 length, V gene. A D gene is named only where the DNA matches it firmly. The listing skips clone size in some rows; elsewhere it reads once, few, many or a size class.

CASSIRRGRFYGYTF	TGTGCCAGTAGTATTAGGCGGGGGCGATTCTATGGCTACACCTTC	-	TRBJ1-2	-	15	TRBV19
CASTGTGVLYEQYF	TGTGCCAGCACCGGGACAGGGGTATTGTACGAGCAGTACTTC	-	TRBJ2-7	TRBD1	14	TRBV6-5
CASSQSPGLASYEQYF	TGTGCCAGCAGCCAATCGCCGGGACTCGCGTCCTACGAGCAGTACTTC	-	TRBJ2-7	-	16	TRBV4-2
CASSQARHPGYTF	TGTGCCAGCAGCCAAGCCAGACACCCCGGCTACACCTTC	few	TRBJ1-2	-	13	TRBV3-1/TRBV3-2
CASSLYFSSTDTQYF	TGTGCCAGCAGCTTGTACTTCTCTAGCACAGATACGCAGTATTTT	-	TRBJ2-3	-	15	TRBV13
CASSPGTGSPSSYNSPLHF	TGTGCCAGCAGCCCCGGGACAGGGAGCCCTAGCTCCTATAATTCACCCCTCCACTTT	-	TRBJ1-6	TRBD1	19	TRBV13
CASRRGSGGQGYNEQFF	TGTGCCAGCAGACGGGGATCAGGGGGACAGGGATACAATGAGCAGTTCTTC	-	TRBJ2-1	TRBD1	17	TRBV27
CASSPPPHINYGYTF	TGTGCCAGCAGCCCTCCCCCCCACATCAACTATGGCTACACCTTC	-	TRBJ1-2	-	15	TRBV7-9
CASSGGTGEYYEKLFF	TGTGCCAGCAGCGGAGGGACAGGGGAGTATTATGAAAAACTGTTTTTT	-	TRBJ1-4	TRBD1	16	TRBV7-9
CASSPPGHPKGETQYF	TGTGCCAGCAGCCCCCCGGGACACCCTAAGGGAGAGACCCAGTACTTC	-	TRBJ2-5	-	16	TRBV9
CASRSSGRIGKQYF	TGTGCCAGCAGATCGAGCGGGAGGATTGGGAAGCAGTACTTC	-	TRBJ2-7	TRBD2	14	TRBV27
CASSDEAGAGYEQYF	TGTGCCAGCAGTGATGAAGCGGGAGCAGGCTACGAGCAGTACTTC	-	TRBJ2-7	TRBD2	15	TRBV6-1
CASTTSLAGTDTQYF	TGCGCCAGCACTACCTCATTAGCGGGGACAGATACGCAGTATTTT	-	TRBJ2-3	TRBD2	15	TRBV5-1
CASSSDTTNEKLFF	TGTGCCAGCAGTTCGGACACAACTAATGAAAAACTGTTTTTT	-	TRBJ1-4	-	14	TRBV27
CASTIPGDGPDTQYF	TGTGCCAGCACCATACCGGGAGATGGGCCAGATACGCAGTATTTT	once	TRBJ2-3	-	15	TRBV7-7
CASSSRQGRADEQYF	TGTGCCAGCAGCTCCAGACAGGGAAGGGCCGACGAGCAGTACTTC	-	TRBJ2-7	TRBD1	15	TRBV9
CASSLLNRGETQYF	TGCGCCAGCAGCTTACTGAACAGGGGAGAGACCCAGTACTTC	-	TRBJ2-5	TRBD1	14	TRBV5-1
CASRLGSDEAFF	TGTGCCAGCCGACTCGGTAGTGATGAAGCTTTCTTT	-	TRBJ1-1	-	12	TRBV2
CASSERPRAGELFF	TGTGCCAGCAGCGAGCGCCCCAGGGCCGGGGAGCTGTTTTTT	once	TRBJ2-2	-	14	TRBV9
CASTPLPGESQPQHF	TGTGCCAGCACCCCCCTCCCGGGGGAATCTCAGCCCCAGCATTTT	-	TRBJ1-5	-	15	TRBV5-8
CASSLVQGSGNTIYF	TGTGCCAGCAGCTTAGTTCAGGGATCTGGAAACACCATATATTTT	-	TRBJ1-3	-	15	TRBV7-2
CASSSKVGTANGNAEAFF	TGCGCCAGCAGTTCCAAAGTGGGGACAGCTAACGGGAACGCTGAAGCTTTCTTT	-	TRBJ1-1	TRBD1	18	TRBV5-1
CATLGQGAVGELFF	TGTGCCACCTTGGGACAGGGGGCGGTCGGGGAGCTGTTTTTT	-	TRBJ2-2	TRBD1	14	TRBV10-3